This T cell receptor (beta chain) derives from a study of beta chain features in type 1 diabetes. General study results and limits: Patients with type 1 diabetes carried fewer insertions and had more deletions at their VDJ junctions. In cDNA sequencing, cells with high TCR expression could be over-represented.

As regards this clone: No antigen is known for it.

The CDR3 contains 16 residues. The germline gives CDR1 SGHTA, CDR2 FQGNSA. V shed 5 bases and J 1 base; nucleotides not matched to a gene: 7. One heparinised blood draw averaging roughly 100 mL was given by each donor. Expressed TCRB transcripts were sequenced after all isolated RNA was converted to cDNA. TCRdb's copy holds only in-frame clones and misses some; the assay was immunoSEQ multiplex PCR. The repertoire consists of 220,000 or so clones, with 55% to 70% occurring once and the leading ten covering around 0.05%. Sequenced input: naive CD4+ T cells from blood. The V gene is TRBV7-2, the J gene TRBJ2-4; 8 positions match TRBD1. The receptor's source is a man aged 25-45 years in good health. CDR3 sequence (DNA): TGTGCCAGCAGCACCCTCAGGGGGCGCGCCAAAAACATTCAGTACTTC. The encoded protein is CASSTLRGRAKNIQYF.